This T cell receptor beta chain was captured in a study of patients and donors after allogeneic stem cell transplantation. Trimming took off 4 bases at V and 3 bases at J, with 8 bases between the two ends. There are 13 residues in the CDR3. In this sample, this clonotype turned up once. TCRdb fed the RT-PCR reads into MiXCR, producing one record per CDR3 protein. The table shows approximately 31,000 distinct CDR3 sequences, with 30% to 40% occurring only once. The sample consisted of blood, either unsorted or a sorted T cell fraction (not recorded which). The clonotype originates from a human donor who was either an allogeneic HSCT recipient or a stem cell or donor lymphocyte infusion donor (not recorded which). It is not recorded whose cells these are; they may come from a transplant donor. The chain carries TRBV12-3 or TRBV12-4 and TRBJ2-3; D not resolved. The CDR3 loop is CASSWGPTDTQYF. DNA for the CDR3: TGTGCCAGCAGTTGGGGTCCGACAGATACGCAGTATTTT.